These 14 T cell receptor beta chains came from one sample sequenced in a study of blood T cell repertoires in COVID-19. The method was immunoSEQ multiplex PCR; TCRdb's version includes in-frame clones alone and lacks a portion of them. The sample holds 450,000 to 500,000 clones, 70% to 90% seen once. Sequenced: peripheral blood. The receptors stem from a human donor in a cohort sampled during active COVID-19.

V gene TRBV14 combines with J gene TRBJ2-3; TRBD2 aligns across 7 bases. J was trimmed by 0 bases and V by 5 bases; bases with no gene match: 11. The CDR3 has 17 amino acids. The germline V gene encodes CDR1 SGHDN and CDR2 FVKESK. CDR3 sequence reads: CASSFRLAGSSTDTQYF. CDR3 nucleotide sequence: TGTGCCAGCAGCTTCCGACTAGCCGGCTCTAGCACAGATACGCAGTATTTT.

V is TRBV19 and J is TRBJ2-2; TRBD1 agrees at 8 bases. The CDR3 runs 17 residues. CDR1 and CDR2 (germline): LNHDA, SQIVND (reference sequence). Trimming removed 3 bases from V and 2 bases from J; junction bases left unmatched: 8. The CDR3 here is CASSMLRGQGNTGELFF. DNA of the CDR3: TGTGCCAGTAGTATGTTACGAGGACAGGGAAACACCGGGGAGCTGTTTTTT.

V gene TRBV11-2 combines with J gene TRBJ1-1; D ambiguous. The CDR3 consists of 14 residues. V lost 1 base, J lost 6 bases, and 12 bases lay in between. Germline CDR1 reads SGHAT; CDR2 reads FQNNGV. The CDR3 spells CASSLGVDIAEAFF. In nucleotides, the CDR3 is TGTGCCAGCAGCTTAGGGGTAGACATCGCTGAAGCTTTCTTT.

The chain employs TRBV7-2 and TRBJ1-1; D is undetermined. Germline lookup yields CDR1 SGHTA and CDR2 FQGNSA. The CDR3 has 16 amino acids. Trimming removed 0 bases from V and 1 base from J, with 12 bases in between. CDR3 DNA: TGTGCCAGCAGCTTAGCCTTTGTCTCAGGGAACACTGAAGCTTTCTTT. Its translation: CASSLAFVSGNTEAFF.

The V call is TRBV7-3, the J call TRBJ2-1; 9 bases fit TRBD2. Germline trimming cut 5 bases from V and 7 bases from J; bases unmatched to any gene: 12. The CDR3 runs to 16 residues. Germline V gene sequence: CDR1 SGHTA, CDR2 FQGTGA. The CDR3 DNA sequence: TGTGCCAGCAGCCCACGAGGGCTAGCGGGAAGAAATGAGCAGTTCTTC. The encoded protein is CASSPRGLAGRNEQFF.

The J gene is TRBJ1-1, the V gene TRBV9; 11 nucleotides match TRBD1. Germline lookup yields CDR1 SGDLS and CDR2 YYNGEE. The V and J ends lost 2 bases and 1 base, in that order; junction bases with no gene match: 10. The CDR3 sequence is 18 residues long. The CDR3 loop reads CASSVSPGQGVANTEAFF. In DNA form, the CDR3 reads TGTGCCAGCAGCGTGTCCCCGGGACAGGGGGTCGCGAACACTGAAGCTTTCTTT.

V gene TRBV4-2 combines with J gene TRBJ1-4, with 9 bases that match TRBD1. V was pared by 0 bases and J by 8 bases, with 13 bases of the junction left unmatched. The germline V gene has CDR1 LGHNA and CDR2 YNFKEQ. The CDR3 loop spans 18 amino acids. The CDR3 nucleotides read TGTGCCAGCAGCCAAGAGCCGGGACAGGGCAGGTCGAAGGAAAAACTGTTTTTT. Translating gives CASSQEPGQGRSKEKLFF.

The genes are TRBV7-9 and TRBJ1-1; TRBD1 aligns across 10 bases. The V segment lost 5 bases and the J segment 2 bases; nucleotides outside the gene matches: 8. Per the germline V gene, CDR1 is SEHNR and CDR2 is FQNEAQ (reference sequence). CDR3 length: 16 amino acids. The CDR3: CASSLGTGALNTEAFF. The CDR3 bases are TGTGCCAGCAGCCTAGGGACAGGGGCCCTTAACACTGAAGCTTTCTTT.

This clone has just one count. The chain combines TRBV2 with TRBJ1-2; 10 nucleotides match TRBD1. With 6 bases clipped from V and 3 bases from J, the junction kept 7 bases outside the gene matches. The CDR3 is made up of 15 amino acids. CDR1 is SNHLY, CDR2 FYNNEI, per germline. CDR3 protein: CASRMGTGEDYGYTF. The CDR3 DNA follows: TGTGCCAGCAGGATGGGGACAGGGGAGGACTATGGCTACACCTTC.

The chain joins TRBV30 to TRBJ2-3, with D perhaps matching TRBD1 (5 bases). The CDR3 contains 15 residues. The V end was cut by 0 bases, the J end by 1 base, with 11 bases between. Looked up from germline, CDR1 is GTSNPN and CDR2 is SVGIG (reference sequence). This CDR3 is CAWSVGALGTDTQYF. DNA for the CDR3: TGTGCCTGGAGTGTTGGGGCGCTGGGCACAGATACGCAGTATTTT.

This clone was found once. The V gene is TRBV15, the J gene TRBJ1-1; D gene unclear. The V gene lost 1 base and the J gene lost 0 bases, with 9 bases spanning the gap. This CDR3 is built from 15 residues. Germline values: CDR1 LNHNV, CDR2 YYDKDF (reference sequence). The CDR3 coding sequence is TGTGCCACCAGCAGAGGCGCTGACATGAACACTGAAGCTTTCTTT. It yields the protein CATSRGADMNTEAFF.

This rearrangement joins TRBV5-1 to TRBJ1-2; D gene ambiguous. The CDR3 runs 14 residues. Trimming stripped 3 bases from V and 2 bases from J, with 11 bases between. CDR1 is SGHRS, CDR2 YFSETQ, per germline. CDR3 coding DNA: TGCGCCAGCAGCTCCCGAGGCAGAAACTATGGCTACACCTTC. Amino acid sequence: CASSSRGRNYGYTF.

V is TRBV14 and J is TRBJ1-2; D not certain. CDR1 and CDR2 from the germline V gene are SGHDN and FVKESK. This CDR3 is built from 14 residues. V was pared by 0 bases and J by 4 bases, with 9 bases between. The CDR3 loop reads CASSQEAGVYGYTF. CDR3 DNA: TGTGCCAGCAGCCAAGAAGCCGGGGTCTATGGCTACACCTTC.

Notes on this clone: A much more abundant neighbour one base away suggests this may be a read error. This rearrangement joins TRBV14 to TRBJ1-5, with 9 nucleotides matching TRBD1. The V gene end was trimmed by 4 bases and the J gene end by 1 base; junction bases not matched to a gene: 2. This CDR3 comprises 15 residues. Germline V gives CDR1 SGHDN, CDR2 FVKESK. CDR3 DNA: TGTGCCAGCAGCCCCGGGACAGGGAGCAATCAGCCCCAGCATTTT. It translates to CASSPGTGSNQPQHF.